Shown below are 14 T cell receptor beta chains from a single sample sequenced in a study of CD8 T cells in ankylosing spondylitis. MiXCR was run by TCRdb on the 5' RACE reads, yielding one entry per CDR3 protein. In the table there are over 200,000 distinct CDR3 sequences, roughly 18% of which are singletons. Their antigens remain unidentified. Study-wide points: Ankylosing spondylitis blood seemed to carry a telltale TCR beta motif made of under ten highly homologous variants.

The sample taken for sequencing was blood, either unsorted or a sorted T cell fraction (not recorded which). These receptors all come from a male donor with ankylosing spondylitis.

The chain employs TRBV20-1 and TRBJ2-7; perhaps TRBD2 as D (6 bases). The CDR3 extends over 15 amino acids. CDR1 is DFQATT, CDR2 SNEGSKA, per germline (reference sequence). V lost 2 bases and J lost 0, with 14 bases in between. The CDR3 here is CSARNPLAPSYEQYF. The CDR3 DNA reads TGCAGTGCTAGAAATCCACTAGCTCCCTCCTACGAGCAGTACTTC.

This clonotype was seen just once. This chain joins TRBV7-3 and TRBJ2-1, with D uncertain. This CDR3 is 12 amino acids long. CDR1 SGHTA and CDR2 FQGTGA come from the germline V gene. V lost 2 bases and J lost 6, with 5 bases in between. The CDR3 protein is CASSLQSNEQFF. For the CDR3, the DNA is TGTGCCAGCAGCTTACAGTCCAATGAGCAGTTCTTC.

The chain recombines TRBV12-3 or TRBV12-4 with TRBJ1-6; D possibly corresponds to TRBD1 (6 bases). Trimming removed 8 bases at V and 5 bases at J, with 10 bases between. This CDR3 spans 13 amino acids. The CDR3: CASGGGDNSPLHF. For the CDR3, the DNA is TGTGCCAGCGGGGGGGGCGATAATTCACCCCTCCACTTT.

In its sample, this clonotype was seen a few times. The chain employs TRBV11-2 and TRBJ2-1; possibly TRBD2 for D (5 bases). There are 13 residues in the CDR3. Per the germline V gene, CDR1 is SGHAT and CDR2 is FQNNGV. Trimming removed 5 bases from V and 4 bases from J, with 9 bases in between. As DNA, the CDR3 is TGTGCCAGCAGCCCGACTAATTACAATGAGCAGTTCTTC. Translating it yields CASSPTNYNEQFF.

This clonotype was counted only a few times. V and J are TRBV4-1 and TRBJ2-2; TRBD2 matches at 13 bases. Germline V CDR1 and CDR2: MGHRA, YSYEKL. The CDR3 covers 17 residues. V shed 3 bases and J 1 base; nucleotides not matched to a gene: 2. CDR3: CASSHGLAGENTGELFF. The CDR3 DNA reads TGCGCCAGCAGCCACGGACTAGCGGGAGAGAACACCGGGGAGCTGTTTTTT.

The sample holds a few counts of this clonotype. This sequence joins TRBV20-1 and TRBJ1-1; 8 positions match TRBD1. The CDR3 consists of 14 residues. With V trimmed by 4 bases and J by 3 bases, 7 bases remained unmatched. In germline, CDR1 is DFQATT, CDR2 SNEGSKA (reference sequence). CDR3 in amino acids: CSATGLTGDTEAFF. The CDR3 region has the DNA TGCAGTGCTACCGGCCTGACAGGGGACACTGAAGCTTTCTTT.

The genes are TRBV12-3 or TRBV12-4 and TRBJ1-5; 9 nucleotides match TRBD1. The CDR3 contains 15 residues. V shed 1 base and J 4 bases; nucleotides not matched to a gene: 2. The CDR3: CASSLEGQGNQPQHF. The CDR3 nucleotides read TGTGCCAGCAGTTTAGAAGGACAGGGGAATCAGCCCCAGCATTTT.

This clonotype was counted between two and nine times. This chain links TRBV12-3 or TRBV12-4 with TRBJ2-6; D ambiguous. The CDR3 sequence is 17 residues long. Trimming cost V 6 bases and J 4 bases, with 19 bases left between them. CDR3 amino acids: CASRPSVGSHGANVLTF. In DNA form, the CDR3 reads TGTGCCAGCAGGCCGTCCGTGGGGTCGCACGGGGCCAACGTCCTGACTTTC.

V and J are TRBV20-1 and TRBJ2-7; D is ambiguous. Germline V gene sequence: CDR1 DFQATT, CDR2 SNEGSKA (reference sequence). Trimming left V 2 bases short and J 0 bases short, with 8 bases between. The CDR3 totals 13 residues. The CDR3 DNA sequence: TGCAGTGCTAGACTAACGAGCTCCTACGAGCAGTACTTC. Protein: CSARLTSSYEQYF.

The CDR3 DNA reads as TGTGCCAGCACTTTTAGCCCCGGCCCTTCCTACGAGCAGTACTTC. Protein sequence: CASTFSPGPSYEQYF. The chain uses TRBV28 and TRBJ2-7; D not certain. The CDR3 has 15 residues. Germline CDR1 is MDHEN and CDR2 is SYDVKM. Trimming left V 7 bases short and J 1 base short, with 17 bases between.

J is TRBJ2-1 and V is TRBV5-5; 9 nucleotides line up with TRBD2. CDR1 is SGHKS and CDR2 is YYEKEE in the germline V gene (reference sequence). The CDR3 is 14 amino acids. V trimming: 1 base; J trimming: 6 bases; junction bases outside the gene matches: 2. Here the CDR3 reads CASSLWTSANEQFF. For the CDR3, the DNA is TGTGCCAGCAGCTTGTGGACTAGCGCCAATGAGCAGTTCTTC.

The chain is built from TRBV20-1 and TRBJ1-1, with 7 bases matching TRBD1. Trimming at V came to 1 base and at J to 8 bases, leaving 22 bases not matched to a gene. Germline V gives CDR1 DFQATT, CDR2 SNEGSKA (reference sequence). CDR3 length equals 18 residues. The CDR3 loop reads CSARVPGTALTHHPEAFF. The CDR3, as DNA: TGCAGTGCTAGAGTCCCCGGGACAGCCCTAACCCATCACCCCGAAGCTTTCTTT.

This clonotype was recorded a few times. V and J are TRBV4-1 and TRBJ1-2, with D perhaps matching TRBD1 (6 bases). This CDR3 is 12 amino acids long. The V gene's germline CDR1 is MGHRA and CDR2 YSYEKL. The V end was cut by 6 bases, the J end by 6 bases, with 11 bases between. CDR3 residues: CASRRGGDGYTF. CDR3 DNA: TGCGCCAGCAGACGAGGGGGTGATGGCTACACCTTC.

The CDR3 here is CASSVDSGTLSNQPQHF. DNA of the CDR3: TGTGCCAGCAGCGTAGACTCAGGGACACTTAGCAATCAGCCCCAGCATTTT. The V and J genes are TRBV7-8 and TRBJ1-5, with D perhaps TRBD1 (6 bases). This CDR3 contains 17 residues. Germline V gene lookup returns CDR1 SGHVS and CDR2 FQNEAQ. The V and J ends lost 5 bases and 0 bases respectively, with 17 bases between them.